This T cell receptor beta chain was sequenced during a study of cytomegalovirus exposure and HLA in healthy donors. The study ran its PCR with 60 Vbeta and 13 Jbeta primers. Libraries were prepared by immunoSEQ multiplex PCR; TCRdb keeps only in-frame clonotypes and omits some of them. In the table there are about 180,000 clones, approximately 80% of which are singletons. After removal of 5 bases from V and 8 bases from J, the junction contained 7 bases not matched to a gene. Germline values: CDR1 SGHTA, CDR2 FQGNSA. This CDR3 has 13 residues. The source material was PBMCs. This clonotype originated in a girl aged 5-17 years in good health and CMV-seropositive. The chain is built from TRBV7-2 and TRBJ1-2, with 8 bases fitting TRBD1. The CDR3 DNA sequence: TGTGCCAGCAGCCCGGGACAGGCCCGGGGCTACACCTTC. It specifies CASSPGQARGYTF.